In this sample, the clone carrying this T cell receptor (beta chain) turned up many times. Antigen: not known. Diagnoses used clinical symptoms, serum thyroxine and TRAb, thyroid ultrasound and orbital computed tomography. Using more than 7.5 ml of fresh peripheral blood, PBMCs were prepared. This sample is drawn from a study of T cells in Graves' hyperthyroidism and ophthalmopathy. Amplified TCR beta CDR3 regions came from RNA transcripts. In the first-round RT-PCR of the TCR CDR3, the HTBI primer set was used. One entry per CDR3 protein results from TCRdb running MiXCR on the multiplex PCR reads. The profile shows about half a million distinct CDR3 sequences, roughly 16% of them singletons. Trimming removed 0 bases at V and 4 bases at J, with 6 bases between. The CDR3 is made up of 14 amino acids. Germline CDR1 is SGHTA and CDR2 is FQGNSA. Findings and limits, study-wide: Model-based prediction identified ophthalmopathy a median roughly six months prior to its onset. Blood also carried most thyroid clonotypes expanded above 0.001.

The chain recombines TRBV7-2 with TRBJ2-2; D call uncertain. The sequenced sample consisted of blood. The TCR originated in a woman aged 25 to 39 with Graves' ophthalmopathy. The CDR3 region is CASSLARPTGELFF. DNA of the CDR3: TGTGCCAGCAGCTTAGCGCGGCCCACCGGGGAGCTGTTTTTT.